The T cell receptor (beta chain) described here comes from a study of CD8 T cells in ankylosing spondylitis (TCRdb year 2017). Broadly, across the study: To find TCR variants linked to disease, the study profiled T cell receptor beta repertoires in ankylosing spondylitis patients and healthy donors. In total, the full study cohort was made up of some 110 healthy donors and more than 20 ankylosing spondylitis patients. Peripheral blood samples were taken, and synovial fluid was additionally collected from ankylosing spondylitis patients.

As concerns this clonotype: No cognate antigen has been identified for it. No base-level quality is on record; no much larger clone is a single base apart.

On the study overall, not on this receptor specifically: In peripheral blood, the disease-linked clones were found at relatively low frequencies and had a CD8+ phenotype. Some motif variants had previously been reported in the synovial fluid and blood of reactive arthritis patients, which suggests shared mechanisms of disease initiation. According to the report, matched synovial fluid samples from ankylosing spondylitis patients were significantly enriched for the disease-linked clones. A TCR beta motif of roughly 8 highly homologous amino acid variants appeared characteristic of blood from ankylosing spondylitis patients.

Sequenced on an Illumina HiSeq 2500. TCR beta libraries were prepared by quantitative 5'-RACE with molecular barcodes. Per the authors' processing: Disease-linked TCR variants were identified with a new computational method built on a probabilistic model of VDJ rearrangement. The raw public data were reprocessed by TCRdb itself: fastp quality trimming at Q25, MiXCR clonotype calling, in-frame beta chains only. For every CDR3 protein sequence, its rows merge into one entry that carries the most common genes and DNA. What appears here as the V and J calls and clone size reflects TCRdb's work, not the paper's. For this sample the table gives 250,000 or so distinct CDR3 sequences, of which about 18% were detected only once. Together, the top ten hold about a third of the sample. The CDR3 sequence holds 18 residues, the cysteine and phenylalanine included. Just CDR3 DNA is preserved here, 54 bases in frame from base 1. Compared with germline, V lacks 6 bases and J lacks 3 bases; bases without a gene match: 11. The germline V gene supplies CDR1 ENHRY and CDR2 SYGVKD.

This sequence was found in a male donor with ankylosing spondylitis or in good health (not recorded which). The sample comprised blood, either unsorted or a sorted T cell fraction (not recorded which). The chain joins TRBV10-3 to TRBJ2-2; TRBD1 agrees with 12 junctional bases. CDR3 protein: CAIRAGQGAFPDTGELFF. The nucleotide sequence reads TGTGCCATCAGGGCGGGACAGGGGGCTTTTCCTGACACCGGGGAGCTGTTTTTT.